This TCR beta chain emerged from a study of cytomegalovirus exposure and HLA in healthy donors. Study findings and constraints: High sensitivity and specificity were reportedly achieved when the classifier diagnosed cytomegalovirus status. In the roughly 120 validation repertoires, a later analysis found that first-cohort TCR clusters tended to co-occur. For most TCR sequences rarity was the rule, although some public TCRs occurred in many donors.

The CDR3 has 16 amino acids. Germline V CDR1 and CDR2: SNHLY, FYNNEI. J lost 4 bases, V lost 1 base, and 4 bases had no gene match. With respect to this clone: Its specificity is not known.

The table came from immunoSEQ multiplex PCR; TCRdb's copy has only in-frame clones and leaves some out. The sample records some 140,000 clones, roughly 86% being singletons. The origin of this receptor is a woman aged 25 to 39 in good health and CMV-seronegative. The sample taken for sequencing was PBMCs. The genes are TRBV2 and TRBJ2-2, with 9 bases identical to TRBD2. The CDR3 reads CASSEVRGGATGELFF. The CDR3, as DNA: TGTGCCAGCAGTGAAGTGCGGGGGGGGGCCACCGGGGAGCTGTTTTTT.